This TCR beta chain derives from a study of spatial heterogeneity in lung cancer. Documented time point: sample taken at primary tumor resection. From tumor, nontumor lung or frozen PBMC, whole RNA was taken unsorted for sequencing. The 65 or so donors had untreated early-stage non-small cell lung cancer. TCRdb called the 5' RACE reads again in MiXCR, with one record for every CDR3 protein. The sample includes roughly 50,000 distinct CDR3 sequences, approximately 7.6% of them seen just once. The sequence was collected from a female donor with early-stage non-small cell lung cancer. The sample in question was PBMCs, obtained at surgery.

The CDR3 region is CSVEASDRAPYGYTF. The CDR3 DNA sequence: TGCAGCGTTGAAGCCTCGGACAGGGCACCTTATGGCTACACCTTC. V usage is TRBV29-1 and J usage is TRBJ1-2; 8 bases agree with TRBD1. The germline gives CDR1 SQVTM, CDR2 ANQGSEA. The V and J ends lost 1 base and 5 bases, in that order; junction bases with no gene match: 9. This CDR3 region has 15 residues.